These 9 T cell receptor beta chains were all obtained from the same sample, sequenced in a study of blood T cell repertoires in COVID-19. The protocol was immunoSEQ multiplex PCR, while the TCRdb copy is restricted to in-frame clones and leaves out a portion. The table has under 150,000 clones, around four fifths seen once. Sequencing was performed on peripheral blood. Receptors were obtained from a woman aged 40 to 55 with active or convalescent COVID-19.

The chain is built from TRBV28 and TRBJ2-1; possibly TRBD2 for D (6 bases). Per germline, CDR1 MDHEN and CDR2 SYDVKM. Trimming shortened V by 7 bases and J by 6 bases, and 19 bases separated the two germline ends. This CDR3 contains 15 residues. The chain's CDR3 is CASTRDFQFSNEQFF. The CDR3 bases are TGTGCCAGCACCCGGGACTTCCAGTTCTCCAATGAGCAGTTCTTC.

This chain joins TRBV14 and TRBJ2-7, with 10 bases identical to TRBD1. Trimming cost V 4 bases and J 2 bases; bases outside gene matches: 11. The germline CDR1 and CDR2 sequences are SGHDN and FVKESK. The CDR3 contains 17 residues. In nucleotides, the CDR3 is TGTGCCAGCAGCCGGCAGAGAATAGGACAGGGGGCCTACGAGCAGTACTTC. Protein product: CASSRQRIGQGAYEQYF.

This clone was recorded only once. The chain links TRBV28 to TRBJ2-2; D gene ambiguous. Per germline, CDR1 MDHEN and CDR2 SYDVKM. The CDR3 consists of 13 residues. Trimming took off 8 bases at V and 5 bases at J, with 12 bases between the two ends. As DNA, the CDR3 is TGTGCCAGCGAACCCAGGTTAACCGGGGAGCTGTTTTTT. Its protein product is CASEPRLTGELFF. Together with reference TRBV28 and TRBJ2-2, the CDR3 gives the full variable domain: DVKVTQSSRYLVKRTGEKVFLECVQDMDHENMFWYRQDPGLGLRLIYFSYDVKMKEKGDIPEGYSVSREKKERFSLILESASTNQTSMYLCASEPRLTGELFFGEGSRLTVL.

This chain joins TRBV5-6 and TRBJ1-2, with D unclear. The V gene's germline CDR1 is SGHDT and CDR2 YYEEEE. This CDR3 contains 14 residues. V shed 5 bases and J shed 4 bases, with 15 bases lying between them. CDR3 sequence (DNA): TGTGCCAGCAGAATTGGCGGGGTGGCCTATGGCTACACCTTC. This gives the protein CASRIGGVAYGYTF. Complete variable domain (other parts from reference TRBV5-6 and TRBJ1-2): DAGVTQSPTHLIKTRGQQVTLRCSPKSGHDTVSWYQQALGQGPQFIFQYYEEEERQRGNFPDRFSGHQFPNYSSELNVNALLLGDSALYLCASRIGGVAYGYTFGSGTRLTVV.

The chain links TRBV14 to TRBJ2-3, with 8 nucleotides matching TRBD1. J lost 4 bases, V lost 5 bases, and 20 bases had no gene match. The CDR3 has 19 amino acids. Looked up from germline, CDR1 is SGHDN and CDR2 is FVKESK. The CDR3 is CASSNRPLDRVVIPDTQYF. The CDR3 DNA sequence: TGTGCCAGCAGCAATAGACCCCTGGACAGGGTAGTCATCCCAGATACGCAGTATTTT.

The chain joins TRBV25-1 to TRBJ2-4, with a tentative D call TRBD1 (6 bases). This CDR3 is 15 amino acids long. V lost 4 bases and J 2 bases, leaving 12 bases between the germline ends. Germline V lookup: CDR1 MGHDK, CDR2 SYGVNS. The CDR3 nucleotides are TGTGCCAGCAGTGGTCCCGGGACAACCAAAAACATTCAGTACTTC. Protein: CASSGPGTTKNIQYF.

This clone was seen once. The chain is built from TRBV3-1 (or the pseudogene TRBV3-2) and TRBJ1-4, with D unclear. CDR3 length: 12 residues. V lost 1 base, J lost 8 bases, and 5 bases lay in between. Per the germline V gene, CDR1 is LGHDT and CDR2 is YNNKEL (reference sequence). The CDR3 region is CASSQAPEKLFF. CDR3 nucleotides: TGTGCCAGCAGCCAAGCCCCAGAAAAACTGTTTTTT.

The chain recombines TRBV15 with TRBJ1-2; TRBD1 is a possible D gene (5 bases). Trimming stripped 3 bases from V and 1 base from J, with 12 bases between. The CDR3 is 15 amino acids. Germline CDR1 LNHNV, CDR2 YYDKDF (reference sequence). In DNA form, the CDR3 reads TGTGCCACCAGCAGTGATGAGACAGATAACTATGGCTACACCTTC. It codes for CATSSDETDNYGYTF.

On this clone itself: The junction departs from germline at one end; a sequencing error may be responsible. The rearrangement links TRBV24-1 to TRBJ2-3; D may be TRBD1 (6 bases). Germline-derived CDR1 and CDR2 are KGHDR and SFDVKD. This CDR3 comprises 16 residues. CDR3 nucleotide sequence: TGTACCACCAGTGATCTACCAGGGGCGCGACCAGATACGCAGTATTTT. This gives the protein CTTSDLPGARPDTQYF.